This T cell receptor (beta chain) was profiled in a study of regulatory and conventional T cells in breast cancer (dated by TCRdb to the mid-2010s). This clonotype came up many times. The target of this receptor is not known. Per-base qualities were not stored, and no clone one base away is much larger. The V end loses 8 bases and the J end loses 0 bases, and a stretch of 8 bases separates them. Via the germline V gene, CDR1 is SNHLY and CDR2 FYNNEI. Measured from the cysteine to the phenylalanine, the CDR3 is 13 residues long. Only the CDR3 DNA is retained, 39 bases long and in frame from the first base. Preparation of the library involved PCR. Sequencing was performed on an Illumina MiSeq. TCRdb reanalyzed the raw reads on its own, using fastp at Q25 for trimming and MiXCR for clone calling, and kept in-frame beta chains. Every distinct CDR3 protein forms one entry, paired with its most common genes and DNA. The sample table records around 15,000 distinct CDR3 sequences; more than 30% of these occur just once. The ten most abundant clones make up approximately 1.6% of the sample.

The chain joins TRBV2 to TRBJ2-1, with the D segment identity uncertain. The receptor's source is a female donor in good health. Sequenced: conventional T cells from blood. CDR3 reads: CASGPNSYNEQFF. In nucleotide form, the sequence is TGTGCCAGCGGTCCCAACTCCTACAATGAGCAGTTCTTC. The full variable domain, with segments outside the CDR3 supplied by the reference TRBV2 and TRBJ2-1 proteins, appears as EPEVTQTPSHQVTQMGQEVILRCVPISNHLYFYWYRQILGQKVEFLVSFYNNEISEKSEIFDDQFSVERPDGSNFTLKIRSTKLEDSAMYFCASGPNSYNEQFFGPGTRLTVL.